A selection of T cell receptor beta chains follows, all from one sample in a study of Tregs in tolerant kidney transplant recipients. Profiling relied on immunoSEQ multiplex PCR, and the TCRdb table lists in-frame clones only, not all of them. The sample has roughly 70,000 clones, 80% to 90% seen once. This specimen was CD4+ T cells from blood (PBMCs), taken 6 months after the transplant. The receptors stem from a human patient who received a combined kidney and bone marrow transplant. Some T cells may be transferred from the graft donor. CDR3s include the opening cysteine and the closing phenylalanine or tryptophan. A D gene is named only where the DNA matches it firmly. A row's size may be missing; if present it is once, few, many or a size class.

TRBJ1-5 TRBV5-6 . TRBD1 TGTGCCAGCAGCCAGAGGGGGCGCAATCAGCCCCAGCATTTT CASSQRGRNQPQHF
TRBJ1-5 TRBV10-2 . TRBD1 TGCGCCAGCAGGGCGACAGGGACCGGCCAGCCCCAGCATTTT CASRATGTGQPQHF
TRBJ1-4 TRBV7-9 . . TGTGCCAGCAGCTTAGATCGGGTACTTAATGAAAAACTGTTTTTT CASSLDRVLNEKLFF
TRBJ2-7 TRBV2 . TRBD2 TGTGCCGTCAAGGGGACTAGCGGTACCTACGAGCAGTACTTC CAVKGTSGTYEQYF
TRBJ1-2 TRBV7-2 . TRBD1 TGTGCCAGCAGCTCCAGCGGGACAGGGGGTGGTGGCTACACCTTC CASSSSGTGGGGYTF
TRBJ1-2 TRBV27 . TRBD1 TGTGCCAGCAGTTTATACCCCCCCGGACAGGGGGGGAACTATGGCTACACCTTC CASSLYPPGQGGNYGYTF
TRBJ2-2 TRBV6-1 . TRBD1 TGTGCCAGCATCGCCAGGGGGCTATACACCGGGGAGCTGTTTTTT CASIARGLYTGELFF
TRBJ1-4 TRBV30 . . TGTGCCTGGAGTTACAGCTCATATGAAAAACTGTTTTTT CAWSYSSYEKLFF
TRBJ1-2 TRBV2 . . TGTGCCAGCATTTATTCAGGGGCGAACAGGGCTGGCTACACCTTC CASIYSGANRAGYTF
TRBJ2-5 TRBV13 . . TGTGCCAGCAGCAACTTAGAGACCCAGTACTTC CASSNLETQYF
TRBJ2-7 TRBV18 . . TGTGCCAGCTCACCTCTACAGGGTTCCTACGAGCAGTACTTC CASSPLQGSYEQYF
TRBJ2-1 TRBV9 . . TGTGCCAGCAGCGCAGTAGCCCCAACTCAGGGATCCTACAATGAGCAGTTCTTC CASSAVAPTQGSYNEQFF
TRBJ2-1 TRBV4-3 . TRBD1 TGCGCCAGCAGCCAAGGCGACCGGGACAGCTACAATGAGCAGTTCTTC CASSQGDRDSYNEQFF
TRBJ1-1 TRBV9 . . TGTGCCAGCAGCGTAGAACCAGTGAACACTGAAGCTTTCTTT CASSVEPVNTEAFF
TRBJ2-7 TRBV6-6 . . TGTGCCAGCAGTCCTATCTCTACCCGGCAGTACTTC CASSPISTRQYF
TRBJ2-3 TRBV5-4 few . TGTGCCAGCAGCTTTCCTAGGGGGGATACGCAGTATTTT CASSFPRGDTQYF